One and the same sample provided the 13 T cell receptor beta chains below, sequenced in a study of CD4 T cells in relation to SARS-CoV-2 and coronaviruses. No cognate antigen is known for these TCRs. CD4+ T cells from unexposed donors were obtained before the COVID-19 pandemic (2011-2018). Isolation of CD4+ T cells took place after about eleven days in culture. Method: immunoSEQ multiplex PCR; TCRdb's copy keeps in-frame clones and lacks some. Of tens of thousands of clones listed, over 70% are singletons. The sequencing sample was made of CD4+ T cells from PBMCs, cultured in vitro. These receptors all stem from a human donor in good health.

This sequence joins TRBV5-1 and TRBJ2-3, with 8 bases lining up with TRBD1. Germline values: CDR1 SGHRS, CDR2 YFSETQ. This CDR3 region has 17 residues. With 2 bases clipped from V and 0 bases from J, the junction kept 8 bases outside the gene matches. The CDR3 protein is CASSFFTGGSSTDTQYF. The DNA for the CDR3 is TGCGCCAGCAGCTTTTTTACAGGGGGATCGAGCACAGATACGCAGTATTTT.

V is TRBV18 and J is TRBJ2-5, with D possibly matching TRBD1 (5 bases). Germline-derived CDR1 and CDR2 are KGHSH and LQKENI. This CDR3 region has 14 residues. Trimming took off 0 bases at V and 5 bases at J, with 10 bases between the two ends. CDR3 sequence (DNA): TGTGCCAGCTCACCACCGGCCAGGGCGGAGACCCAGTACTTC. This gives the protein CASSPPARAETQYF.

The chain joins TRBV15 to TRBJ1-4; D not resolved. V lost 3 bases, J lost 8 bases, and 10 bases lay in between. The CDR3 consists of 13 residues. Per the germline V gene, CDR1 is LNHNV and CDR2 is YYDKDF (reference sequence). The chain's CDR3 is CATSRDPREKLFF. CDR3 coding DNA: TGTGCCACCAGCAGGGACCCACGGGAAAAACTGTTTTTT.

V is TRBV19 and J is TRBJ2-3; D gene uncertain. V was shortened by 3 bases and J by 4 bases, with 11 bases between the two germline ends. CDR1 is LNHDA, CDR2 SQIVND, per germline (reference sequence). The CDR3 has 14 amino acids. CDR3 bases: TGTGCCAGTAGTATTCGGCTCCTGGCAGATACGCAGTATTTT. This translates into CASSIRLLADTQYF.

CDR3 in amino acids: CASNRGPSSYEQYF. CDR3 in DNA: TGTGCCAGTAACAGGGGACCCAGCTCCTACGAGCAGTACTTC. The chain couples TRBV6-5 to TRBJ2-7, with TRBD1 matching 7 bases. The germline V gene has CDR1 MNHEY and CDR2 SVGAGI. CDR3 length: 14 amino acids. V shed 9 bases and J 0 bases; nucleotides not matched to a gene: 8.

The chain has TRBV6-1 and TRBJ1-2; D is undetermined. The CDR3 runs to 14 residues. V was trimmed by 8 bases and J by 0 bases, leaving 13 bases between them. Germline V CDR1 and CDR2: MNHNS, SASEGT. CDR3 DNA sequence: TGTGCCAGCCTATCCACCTTTGCTAACTATGGCTACACCTTC. Translation gives CASLSTFANYGYTF.

This clone was seen a few times. The chain has TRBV24-1 and TRBJ2-1; 8 bases line up with TRBD1. CDR3 length: 16 amino acids. CDR1 KGHDR and CDR2 SFDVKD come from the germline V gene. The V and J ends lost 3 bases and 2 bases, in that order; junction bases with no gene match: 5. The chain's CDR3 is CATSDQDRAPYNEQFF. The DNA of the CDR3 is TGTGCCACCAGTGATCAGGACAGGGCCCCCTACAATGAGCAGTTCTTC.

The chain recombines TRBV12-5 with TRBJ2-1, with D perhaps matching TRBD1 (5 bases). The CDR3 totals 14 residues. The V end was cut by 2 bases, the J end by 6 bases, with 11 bases between. The germline CDR1 and CDR2 sequences are LGHNT and FRNRAP. The CDR3 loop reads CASGLTQESNEQFF. In DNA form, the CDR3 reads TGTGCTAGTGGTTTGACACAGGAGTCCAATGAGCAGTTCTTC.

The rearrangement uses TRBV10-2 and TRBJ2-5; possible D gene TRBD2, 5 bases. Germline V gene lookup returns CDR1 WSHSY and CDR2 SAAADI. This CDR3 is 15 amino acids long. Trimming removed 5 bases at V and 4 bases at J, with 17 bases between. In DNA form, the CDR3 reads TGCGCCAGCAGTTTTGGTACAGATGGAGGAGAGACCCAGTACTTC. Amino acids: CASSFGTDGGETQYF.

V and J are TRBV7-8 and TRBJ1-2; perhaps TRBD1 as D (5 bases). The ends were cut back, 8 bases at V and 12 bases at J, with 22 bases in the middle. CDR1 and CDR2 from the germline V gene are SGHVS and FQNEAQ. The CDR3 is made up of 13 amino acids. The CDR3 DNA is TGTGCCAGCGGCCATACGGGGGGGGAAAGAGACACCTTC. This encodes CASGHTGGERDTF.

The rearrangement links TRBV15 to TRBJ2-7, with a weak D call TRBD2 (6 bases). V lost 0 bases, J lost 5 bases, and 14 bases lay in between. CDR1 and CDR2 from the germline V gene are LNHNV and YYDKDF (reference sequence). CDR3 length: 15 residues. The CDR3 DNA is TGTGCCACCAGCAGAGAAGGCGGGAATAGCGACGAGCAGTACTTC. Amino acid sequence: CATSREGGNSDEQYF. Full variable domain (remainder filled in from reference TRBV15 and TRBJ2-7): DAMVIQNPRYQVTQFGKPVTLSCSQTLNHNVMYWYQQKSSQAPKLLFHYYDKDFNNEADTPDNFQSRRPNTSFCFLDIRSPGLGDTAMYLCATSREGGNSDEQYFGPGTRLTVT.

The chain has TRBV9 and TRBJ2-3, with D unclear. Deletions cut 4 bases from V and 1 base from J, with 7 bases between. Germline CDR1 is SGDLS and CDR2 is YYNGEE. The length of the CDR3 is 13 residues. The CDR3 spells CASSRSGTDTQYF. The CDR3 DNA sequence: TGTGCCAGCAGCCGAAGCGGCACAGATACGCAGTATTTT.

The V and J genes are TRBV7-3 and TRBJ1-2; D possibly corresponds to TRBD1 (6 bases). The germline V gene has CDR1 SGHTA and CDR2 FQGTGA. V was cut by 4 bases and J by 2 bases, with 14 bases left in between. This CDR3 spans 15 amino acids. In nucleotides, the CDR3 is TGTGCCAGCAGCTCCACACCGGGGGCGAACTATGGCTACACCTTC. Protein product: CASSSTPGANYGYTF.